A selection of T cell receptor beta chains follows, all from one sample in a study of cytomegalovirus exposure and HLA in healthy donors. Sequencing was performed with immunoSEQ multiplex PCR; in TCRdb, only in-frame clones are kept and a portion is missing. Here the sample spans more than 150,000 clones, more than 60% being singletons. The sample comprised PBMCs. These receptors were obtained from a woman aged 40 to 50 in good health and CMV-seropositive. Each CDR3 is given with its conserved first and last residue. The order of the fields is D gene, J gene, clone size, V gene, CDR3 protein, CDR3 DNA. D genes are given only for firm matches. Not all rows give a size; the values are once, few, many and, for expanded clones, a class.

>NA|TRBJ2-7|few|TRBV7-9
CASSPTSGLSYEQYF
TGTGCCAGCAGCCCGACTTCGGGACTCTCCTACGAGCAGTACTTC
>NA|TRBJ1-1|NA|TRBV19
CASSIEGRNTEAFF
TGTGCCAGTAGTATAGAGGGCAGAAACACTGAAGCTTTCTTT
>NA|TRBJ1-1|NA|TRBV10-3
CAIGPNKNTEAFF
TGTGCCATCGGGCCGAACAAGAACACTGAAGCTTTCTTT
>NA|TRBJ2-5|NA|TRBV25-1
CASSEYGTSQETQYF
TGTGCCAGCAGTGAATACGGGACATCCCAAGAGACCCAGTACTTC
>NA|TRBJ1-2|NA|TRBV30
CAWRGGARRAHGYTF
TGTGCCTGGAGAGGGGGGGCAAGGCGCGCTCATGGCTACACCTTC
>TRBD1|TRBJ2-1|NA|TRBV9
CASSPRQGSYEQFF
TGTGCCAGCAGCCCCCGACAGGGTTCTTATGAGCAGTTCTTC
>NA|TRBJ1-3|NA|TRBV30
CAWSRTGSGNTIYF
TGTGCCTGGAGTAGAACAGGGTCTGGAAACACCATATATTTT
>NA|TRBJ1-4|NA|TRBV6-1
CASSGAGKSYNEKLFF
TGTGCCAGCAGTGGGGCAGGGAAGTCTTATAATGAAAAACTGTTTTTT
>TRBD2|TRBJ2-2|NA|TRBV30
CAWSGDSGGRNTGELFF
TGTGCCTGGAGTGGCGACAGCGGGGGGCGTAACACCGGGGAGCTGTTTTTT
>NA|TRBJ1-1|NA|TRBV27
CASSLSINTEAFF
TGTGCCAGCAGTTTATCTATTAACACTGAAGCTTTCTTT
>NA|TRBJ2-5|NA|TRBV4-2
CASSQDAGGGDNQETQYF
TGTGCCAGCAGCCAAGACGCTGGAGGGGGGGATAACCAAGAGACCCAGTACTTC
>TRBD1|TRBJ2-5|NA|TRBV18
CASSPQQGSLQETQYF
TGTGCCAGCTCACCGCAACAGGGGAGCCTCCAAGAGACCCAGTACTTC
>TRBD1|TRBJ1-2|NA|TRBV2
CASRSGTDYYYGYTF
TGTGCCAGCAGATCCGGGACAGATTATTACTATGGCTACACCTTC
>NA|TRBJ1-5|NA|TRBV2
CASRGGAWSNQPQHF
TGTGCCAGCAGGGGGGGGGCCTGGAGCAATCAGCCCCAGCATTTT
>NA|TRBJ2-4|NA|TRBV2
CASSPQTANSQYF
TGTGCCAGCAGTCCCCAGACGGCAAACAGTCAGTACTTC